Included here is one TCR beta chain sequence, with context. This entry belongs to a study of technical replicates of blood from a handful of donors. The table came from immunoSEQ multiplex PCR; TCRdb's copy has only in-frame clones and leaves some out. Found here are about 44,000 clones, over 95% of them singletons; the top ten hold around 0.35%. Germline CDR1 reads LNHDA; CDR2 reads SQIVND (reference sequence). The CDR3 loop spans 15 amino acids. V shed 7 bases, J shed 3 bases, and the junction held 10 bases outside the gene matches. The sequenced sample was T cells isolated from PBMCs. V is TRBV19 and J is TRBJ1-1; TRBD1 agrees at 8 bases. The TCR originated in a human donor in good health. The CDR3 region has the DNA TGTGCCAGTAAAGCCAGGGGGCCTGGCGACACTGAAGCTTTCTTT. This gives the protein CASKARGPGDTEAFF.